Shown below are 24 T cell receptor beta chains from a single sample sequenced in a study of cytomegalovirus exposure and HLA in healthy donors. Clones were read by immunoSEQ multiplex PCR, and TCRdb kept only the in-frame ones, dropping some. The sample lists about 110,000 clones; more than 70% were seen once. Sequencing was performed on PBMCs. These receptors were collected from a woman under 30 in good health and CMV-seronegative.

The chain carries TRBV27 and TRBJ2-3; tentatively, D is TRBD1 (6 bases). Germline V gives CDR1 MNHEY, CDR2 SMNVEV (reference sequence). The CDR3 is made up of 13 amino acids. V was cut by 8 bases and J by 5 bases, with 14 bases left in between. This CDR3 reads CASCRTDGDTQYF. Written as DNA, the CDR3 is TGTGCCAGCTGTCGGACAGACGGAGATACGCAGTATTTT.

This chain uses TRBV6-4 with TRBJ2-5; D is undetermined. Trimming removed 5 bases at V and 1 base at J, with 8 bases between. This CDR3 is 13 amino acids long. Germline V gives CDR1 MRHNA, CDR2 SNTAGT. CDR3 nucleotides: TGTGCCAGCAGTAAGGAGCCCCAAGAGACCCAGTACTTC. Translated: CASSKEPQETQYF.

The chain employs TRBV19 and TRBJ2-7; possibly TRBD1 for D (6 bases). CDR3 length: 15 amino acids. The V end was cut by 6 bases, the J end by 3 bases, with 18 bases between. Per the germline V gene, CDR1 is LNHDA and CDR2 is SQIVND (reference sequence). This chain's CDR3 is CASSLLGQNLYEQYF. The DNA of the CDR3 is TGTGCCAGTAGCCTCCTCGGACAGAACCTCTACGAGCAGTACTTC.

The chain joins TRBV11-1 to TRBJ1-6; a weak D match, TRBD1 (5 bases). From germline, CDR1 is SGHAT and CDR2 FQDESV (reference sequence). V lost 2 bases and J lost 8, with 10 bases in between. This CDR3 is built from 14 residues. CDR3 amino acids: CASSLRGGDSPLHF. CDR3 bases: TGTGCCAGCAGCTTAAGAGGAGGGGATTCACCCCTCCACTTT.

The V call is TRBV25-1, the J call TRBJ1-3; D possibly corresponds to TRBD1 (5 bases). Germline-derived CDR1 and CDR2 are MGHDK and SYGVNS. Between the trimmed V and J ends, which lost 3 bases and 0 bases, there was a span of 15 bases. The CDR3 has 17 residues. CDR3 coding DNA: TGTGCCAGCAGTGAGAGTTCAGGGTGGAGCTCTGGAAACACCATATATTTT. Its protein is CASSESSGWSSGNTIYF.

This chain joins TRBV7-3 and TRBJ1-1; D gene uncertain. This CDR3 has 13 amino acids. The V end lost 2 bases, the J end lost 4 bases, and 8 bases lay between the germline ends. Germline V gives CDR1 SGHTA, CDR2 FQGTGA. The CDR3 sequence: CASSLSGSTEAFF. The CDR3 DNA follows: TGTGCCAGCAGCTTATCGGGGAGCACTGAAGCTTTCTTT.

This clone was recorded only once. The chain joins TRBV9 to TRBJ1-3; possibly TRBD1 for D (6 bases). The length of the CDR3 is 17 residues. V dropped 5 bases and J dropped 0 bases, with 18 bases sitting between them. Looked up from germline, CDR1 is SGDLS and CDR2 is YYNGEE. Here the CDR3 DNA reads TGTGCCAGCAGTGCCGGGGGGGCTAGGAGCTCTGGAAACACCATATATTTT. Its protein product is CASSAGGARSSGNTIYF.

This clone ranks as medium-sized. The chain couples TRBV27 to TRBJ1-1, with unresolved D. Trimming stripped 6 bases from V and 1 base from J, with 9 bases between. Germline CDR1 and CDR2: MNHEY and SMNVEV (reference sequence). The CDR3 consists of 13 residues. Here the CDR3 DNA reads TGTGCCAGCAGCTTTAGCCAGAACACTGAAGCTTTCTTT. Residues: CASSFSQNTEAFF.

The chain carries TRBV4-1 and TRBJ2-1, with 15 bases fitting TRBD2. The germline gives CDR1 MGHRA, CDR2 YSYEKL. The CDR3 consists of 22 residues. V trimming: 1 base; J trimming: 3 bases; junction bases outside the gene matches: 16. The CDR3 spells CASSQGLTVWTSGRAVYNEQFF. CDR3 DNA sequence: TGCGCCAGCAGCCAAGGCCTGACCGTATGGACTAGCGGGAGGGCGGTCTACAATGAGCAGTTCTTC.

The chain couples TRBV10-2 to TRBJ2-2, with 9 bases that match TRBD1. This CDR3 has 16 residues. CDR1 and CDR2 (germline): WSHSY, SAAADI. The V segment lost 3 bases and the J segment 7 bases; nucleotides outside the gene matches: 9. CDR3 nucleotide sequence: TGCGCCAGCAGTGATGTGTCGGGACAGGGAATCGGGGAGCTGTTTTTT. Protein product: CASSDVSGQGIGELFF.

The V call is TRBV4-3, the J call TRBJ1-4; possibly TRBD1 for D (5 bases). V dropped 3 bases and J dropped 4 bases, with 15 bases sitting between them. Germline loops: CDR1 LGHNA, CDR2 YSLEER. This CDR3 is built from 16 residues. CDR3 sequence reads: CASSHERTGFNEKLFF. In DNA form, the CDR3 reads TGCGCCAGCAGCCACGAACGAACAGGATTTAATGAAAAACTGTTTTTT.

The chain uses TRBV7-3 and TRBJ2-7; 8 nucleotides match TRBD1. The CDR3 is made up of 12 amino acids. Germline assignment: CDR1 SGHTA and CDR2 FQGTGA. Trimming at V came to 10 bases and at J to 2 bases, leaving 4 bases not matched to a gene. For the CDR3, the DNA is TGTGCCACCCGGACAGGGCCCTACGAGCAGTACTTC. Its translation: CATRTGPYEQYF.

The chain is built from TRBV6-1 and TRBJ2-1; 8 bases match TRBD2. Germline CDR1 reads MNHNS; CDR2 reads SASEGT. The CDR3 length is 14 residues. V shed 10 bases, J shed 7 bases, and the junction held 12 bases outside the gene matches. The DNA for the CDR3 is TGTGCCACCCAACTTAGCGGGGACGGTAATGAGCAGTTCTTC. This encodes CATQLSGDGNEQFF.

The chain is built from TRBV30 and TRBJ2-7, with D maybe TRBD1 (6 bases). V lost 2 bases and J lost 0, with 14 bases in between. The CDR3 spans 15 residues. Germline lookup yields CDR1 GTSNPN and CDR2 SVGIG (reference sequence). This CDR3 reads CAWSLRQESSYEQYF. CDR3 DNA: TGTGCCTGGAGTTTGAGACAGGAAAGCTCCTACGAGCAGTACTTC.

The chain couples TRBV27 to TRBJ1-5, with 8 bases matching TRBD1. The CDR3 is 16 residues long. CDR1 MNHEY and CDR2 SMNVEV come from the germline V gene (reference sequence). J gave up 6 bases and V 5 bases, and 12 bases lay outside the gene matches. This CDR3 is CASSPRATGGGQPQHF. The CDR3, as DNA: TGTGCCAGCAGTCCAAGAGCCACAGGGGGGGGTCAGCCCCAGCATTTT.

The chain recombines TRBV5-1 with TRBJ2-5, with 12 positions matching TRBD2. Germline values: CDR1 SGHRS, CDR2 YFSETQ. Losses at the gene ends were 0 bases for V and 5 bases for J; bases not matched to a gene: 5. The CDR3 extends over 16 amino acids. The CDR3 bases are TGCGCCAGCAGCTTGGCACCGACTAGCGGGAGTGAGACCCAGTACTTC. It codes for CASSLAPTSGSETQYF.

The rearrangement joins TRBV11-1 to TRBJ1-4, with D possibly being TRBD1 (5 bases). V was shortened by 1 base and J by 12 bases, with 15 bases between the two germline ends. The CDR3 is made up of 14 amino acids. Looked up from germline, CDR1 is SGHAT and CDR2 is FQDESV (reference sequence). The CDR3 region is CASSLGLGDRELFF. The CDR3 coding sequence is TGTGCCAGCAGCTTAGGTCTCGGCGACAGAGAACTGTTTTTT.

The chain carries TRBV30 and TRBJ1-2; 10 bases align to TRBD1. The length of the CDR3 is 15 residues. V lost 2 bases and J lost 8; bases outside the gene matches: 11. Looked up from germline, CDR1 is GTSNPN and CDR2 is SVGIG (reference sequence). As DNA, the CDR3 is TGTGCCTGGAGTTCTATCCTCGGGACAGGGGTCGGCTACACCTTC. This translates into CAWSSILGTGVGYTF.

This rearrangement joins TRBV6-5 to TRBJ2-7; D is ambiguous. The CDR3 is 14 residues long. The germline V gene has CDR1 MNHEY and CDR2 SVGAGI. With 6 bases removed from V and 3 bases from J, the gap between germline ends came to 15 bases. CDR3 coding DNA: TGTGCCAGCAGCCCTATGTCTCCAAACTACGAGCAGTACTTC. The encoded protein is CASSPMSPNYEQYF.

The V call is TRBV27, the J call TRBJ2-1; D unclear. V was pared by 7 bases and J by 4 bases, with 14 bases between. Per the germline V gene, CDR1 is MNHEY and CDR2 is SMNVEV (reference sequence). This CDR3 has 14 residues. The CDR3 sequence: CASTTGSIYNEQFF. As DNA, the CDR3 is TGTGCCAGCACTACGGGTTCCATATACAATGAGCAGTTCTTC.

The rearrangement joins TRBV4-2 to TRBJ1-1, with D tentatively TRBD1 (5 bases). V was shortened by 0 bases and J by 2 bases, with 7 bases between the two germline ends. Germline lookup yields CDR1 LGHNA and CDR2 YNFKEQ. The CDR3 spans 14 residues. CDR3 nucleotides: TGTGCCAGCAGCCAAGAGCAGGGAAACACTGAAGCTTTCTTT. Encoded protein: CASSQEQGNTEAFF.

The chain uses TRBV7-9 and TRBJ2-5; 7 nucleotides align to TRBD1. Looked up from germline, CDR1 is SEHNR and CDR2 is FQNEAQ (reference sequence). J was trimmed by 0 bases and V by 5 bases; bases with no gene match: 3. This CDR3 is built from 14 residues. The CDR3, as DNA: TGTGCCAGCAGCCCAGGGGGAAACCAAGAGACCCAGTACTTC. Translated, it gives CASSPGGNQETQYF. Full variable domain (missing parts from reference TRBV7-9 and TRBJ2-5): DTGVSQNPRHKITKRGQNVTFRCDPISEHNRLYWYRQTLGQGPEFLTYFQNEAQLEKSRLLSDRFSAERPKGSFSTLEIQRTEQGDSAMYLCASSPGGNQETQYFGPGTRLLVL.

This chain joins TRBV6-1 and TRBJ1-3; 7 nucleotides agree with TRBD1. V was clipped by 6 bases and J by 4 bases; unmatched bases: 9. CDR3 size: 15 residues. Germline CDR1 is MNHNS and CDR2 is SASEGT. As DNA, the CDR3 is TGTGCCAGCAGCACCGGGACAGTCTCGGGAAACACCATATATTTT. This sequence encodes CASSTGTVSGNTIYF.

The V and J genes are TRBV7-2 and TRBJ1-2; D is perhaps TRBD1 (5 bases). CDR1 is SGHTA, CDR2 FQGNSA, per germline. The V and J ends lost 2 bases and 3 bases respectively, with 16 bases between them. CDR3 length: 16 amino acids. As DNA, the CDR3 is TGTGCCAGCAGCTTAAACAGGCTCGCGACAGACTATGGCTACACCTTC. Its protein product is CASSLNRLATDYGYTF.